The TCR beta chain described here comes from a study of CD8+CD57+ T cells in acquired aplastic anemia. The wider study: Sorted cells (CD4+ and CD8+) yielded DNA amounts that averaged about 3.1 ug.

Germline values: CDR1 DFQATT, CDR2 SNEGSKA (reference sequence). Trimming shortened V by 0 bases and J by 3 bases, and 23 bases separated the two germline ends. This CDR3 region has 18 residues. Profiling that covered TCR beta VDJ and CDR3 relied on genomic DNA as its template. TCRdb itself ran the reads through MiXCR, one entry per CDR3 protein. The table lists some 98,000 distinct CDR3 sequences, 55% to 70% of them singletons, with 60% to 80% in the top ten. Notes on this clonotype: Its antigen is not known.

Study-wide results and caveats: For CD8+ Simpson's diversity, patients and controls showed no significant difference.

In patients chosen for sequencing, flow cytometry had shown CD8+CD57+ cell expansion. The sample comprised sorted CD4+, CD8+, or CD8+CD57+ T cells (not recorded which) from PBMCs. The sequence was obtained from a human donor with aplastic anemia. This chain joins TRBV20-1 and TRBJ1-2, with D possibly TRBD1 on 5 matching bases. CDR3 region: CSARDPPVSGTRDYGYTF. The DNA for the CDR3 is TGCAGTGCTAGAGATCCCCCCGTTAGCGGGACGCGGGACTATGGCTACACCTTC.